Sequencing of this T cell receptor beta chain was carried out in a study of spatial heterogeneity in lung cancer. Study details: Compared with alpha-chain sequences, beta-chain sequences were consistently detected in greater numbers. In raw reads, more than nine appearances on average were recorded for each unique TCR and UMI combination.

The sample's time point: blood at routine non-recurrence follow-up after resection. Researchers sequenced whole RNA taken from tumor, nontumor lung or frozen PBMC without sorting. Germline V gene sequence: CDR1 MNHEY, CDR2 SMNVEV (reference sequence). The J segment lost 6 bases and the V segment lost 5 bases, leaving 7 bases of the junction unmatched. The CDR3 has 14 residues. Points from the study as a whole: TCRs found ubiquitously expanded in tumor appeared in blood more at resection than at follow-up.

Note on this clonotype: As yet, its antigen is unknown.

A unique molecular identifier was attached to every TCR cDNA molecule. TCRdb redid the calling of the 5' RACE reads with MiXCR, one entry per CDR3 protein. The sample contains 45,000 to 65,000 distinct CDR3 sequences, less than 9.5% of which appear only once. This clonotype was obtained from a female donor with early-stage non-small cell lung cancer. This chain connects TRBV27 to TRBJ1-5; 7 bases are shared with TRBD1. The sample in question was PBMCs, obtained at follow-up. DNA of the CDR3: TGTGCCAGCAGTCTAAGGACAGGTCGTCAGCCCCAGCATTTT. Protein product: CASSLRTGRQPQHF.